These 20 T cell receptor beta chains came from one sample sequenced in a study of blood T cell repertoires in COVID-19. Measured with immunoSEQ multiplex PCR; TCRdb has only the in-frame clones, and not every one. Of 60,000 or so clones in the sample, approximately 82% were seen once. The sample was peripheral blood. The receptors were sampled from a man in his 60s with acute or convalescent COVID-19.

Many counts were recorded for this clone. V usage is TRBV6-5 and J usage is TRBJ1-1; D remains unclear. Looked up from germline, CDR1 is MNHEY and CDR2 is SVGAGI. CDR3 length equals 13 residues. V lost 10 bases and J lost 4, with 16 bases in between. The CDR3 DNA follows: TGTGCCACCAGAGAGGGAGGCCTCACTGAAGCTTTCTTT. This translates into CATREGGLTEAFF.

V is TRBV24-1 and J is TRBJ2-7; 9 bases align to TRBD1. The germline V gene encodes CDR1 KGHDR and CDR2 SFDVKD. After removal of 2 bases from V and 9 bases from J, the junction contained 7 bases not matched to a gene. CDR3 length: 14 residues. The CDR3 nucleotides are TGTGCCACCAGTGATTCCAGGACAGGGGAAGGGCAGTACTTC. Amino acid sequence: CATSDSRTGEGQYF.

The V call is TRBV6-2 or TRBV6-3, the J call TRBJ2-1, with 7 bases that match TRBD2. The junction had 6 bases not matched to a gene; V was cut back by 6 bases and J by 1 base. CDR1 is MNHEY, CDR2 SVGEGT, per germline. CDR3 length: 15 amino acids. This chain's CDR3 is CASSLRTSSYNEQFF. Here the CDR3 DNA reads TGTGCCAGCAGCCTCAGGACTAGTTCCTACAATGAGCAGTTCTTC.

This clone was found a few times. The J gene is TRBJ1-6, the V gene TRBV2, with no clear D. V lost 6 bases and J lost 3, with 12 bases in between. The V gene's germline CDR1 is SNHLY and CDR2 FYNNEI. CDR3 length: 15 residues. The CDR3: CASRDLRDYNSPLHF. The CDR3 coding sequence is TGTGCCAGCAGAGATCTGAGGGACTATAATTCACCCCTCCACTTT. The full variable domain, rest sourced from reference TRBV2 and TRBJ1-6, is EPEVTQTPSHQVTQMGQEVILRCVPISNHLYFYWYRQILGQKVEFLVSFYNNEISEKSEIFDDQFSVERPDGSNFTLKIRSTKLEDSAMYFCASRDLRDYNSPLHFGNGTRLTVT.

This clone came up once. V gene TRBV7-8 combines with J gene TRBJ2-2; 8 bases align to TRBD1. Germline CDR1 is SGHVS and CDR2 is FQNEAQ. The CDR3 totals 15 residues. The V segment lost 2 bases and the J segment 4 bases; nucleotides outside the gene matches: 3. The CDR3 reads CASSLQGASTGELFF. DNA of the CDR3: TGTGCCAGCAGCTTACAGGGGGCCTCCACCGGGGAGCTGTTTTTT.

The chain employs TRBV27 and TRBJ2-1; D is perhaps TRBD2 (6 bases). The germline V gene encodes CDR1 MNHEY and CDR2 SMNVEV (reference sequence). The CDR3 totals 14 residues. The germline V and J ends were trimmed by 7 bases and 0 bases, with 10 bases remaining between them. The CDR3 DNA reads TGTGCCAGCATGACCGGGGGCTCCTACAATGAGCAGTTCTTC. Its protein product is CASMTGGSYNEQFF.

This clone was counted between two and nine times. The chain uses TRBV10-3 and TRBJ2-1; D gene ambiguous. V lost 0 bases, J lost 9 bases, and 12 bases lay in between. The CDR3 runs 14 residues. From germline, CDR1 is ENHRY and CDR2 SYGVKD. CDR3 DNA sequence: TGTGCCATCAGTGAGTCACTTAGTAGAGTTGAGCAGTTCTTC. It codes for CAISESLSRVEQFF.

V usage is TRBV5-1 and J usage is TRBJ2-7; 9 nucleotides match TRBD1. V shed 1 base and J 1 base; nucleotides not matched to a gene: 3. Germline CDR1 reads SGHRS; CDR2 reads YFSETQ. This CDR3 spans 15 amino acids. The CDR3 DNA sequence: TGCGCCAGCAGCTTGTGGACAGGGGTGTCCTACGAGCAGTACTTC. The encoded protein is CASSLWTGVSYEQYF.

This rearrangement joins TRBV28 to TRBJ2-6; a possible D gene is TRBD1 (6 bases). Germline assignment: CDR1 MDHEN and CDR2 SYDVKM. V lost 6 bases and J 4 bases, leaving 10 bases between the germline ends. The CDR3 length is 14 residues. Here the CDR3 reads CASRPGAGANVLTF. The CDR3 DNA reads TGTGCCAGCAGGCCAGGGGCCGGGGCCAACGTCCTGACTTTC. The full variable domain, with the rest looked up from reference TRBV28 and TRBJ2-6, is DVKVTQSSRYLVKRTGEKVFLECVQDMDHENMFWYRQDPGLGLRLIYFSYDVKMKEKGDIPEGYSVSREKKERFSLILESASTNQTSMYLCASRPGAGANVLTFGAGSRLTVL.

This clone was counted a single time. V and J are TRBV9 and TRBJ2-3; D is unclear. Trimming pared 4 bases from V and 3 bases from J, leaving 9 bases between. Per the germline V gene, CDR1 is SGDLS and CDR2 is YYNGEE. The CDR3 is 13 residues long. The CDR3 loop is CASSSTLTDTQYF. CDR3 in DNA: TGTGCCAGCAGCTCTACCCTTACAGATACGCAGTATTTT.

The chain carries TRBV20-1 and TRBJ1-6; 7 bases map to TRBD1. V trimming: 3 bases; J trimming: 5 bases; junction bases outside the gene matches: 4. Germline V gives CDR1 DFQATT, CDR2 SNEGSKA (reference sequence). The CDR3 consists of 14 residues. The CDR3 DNA follows: TGCAGTGCTAGTTTGGGGACAGATAATTCACCCCTCCACTTT. It is translated as CSASLGTDNSPLHF.

The CDR3 here is CASSWGTGTDNEQFF. The CDR3 DNA reads as TGCGCCAGCAGCTGGGGGACAGGGACCGACAATGAGCAGTTCTTC. This rearrangement joins TRBV4-1 to TRBJ2-1, with TRBD1 matching 9 bases. There are 15 residues in the CDR3. V lost 5 bases and J lost 5; bases outside the gene matches: 7. The germline V gene encodes CDR1 MGHRA and CDR2 YSYEKL.

The chain has TRBV19 and TRBJ1-5; D might be TRBD1 (5 bases). CDR3 length: 15 residues. Germline V gene lookup returns CDR1 LNHDA and CDR2 SQIVND (reference sequence). The V end lost 7 bases, the J end lost 2 bases, and 15 bases lay between the germline ends. The CDR3 region is CASTGGTRGNQPQHF. The CDR3 nucleotides read TGTGCCAGTACTGGGGGGACCCGGGGCAATCAGCCCCAGCATTTT.

This clone occurred once. This chain links TRBV10-3 with TRBJ2-5, with 9 bases aligning to TRBD2. The CDR3 is made up of 16 amino acids. After removal of 4 bases from V and 5 bases from J, the junction contained 11 bases not matched to a gene. The V gene's germline CDR1 is ENHRY and CDR2 SYGVKD. CDR3 residues: CAISGGGEFFGETQYF. The CDR3 DNA reads TGTGCCATCAGTGGCGGGGGGGAGTTTTTCGGGGAGACCCAGTACTTC.

This clone was counted only a few times. This CDR3 is CASSLRIATEAFF. In DNA form, the CDR3 reads TGTGCCAGCAGCTTGAGGATAGCCACTGAAGCTTTCTTT. The rearrangement joins TRBV5-5 to TRBJ1-1; D gene uncertain. V was trimmed by 1 base and J by 4 bases, leaving 8 bases between them. Germline V gene data show CDR1 as SGHKS and CDR2 as YYEKEE (reference sequence). There are 13 residues in the CDR3.

The chain uses TRBV2 and TRBJ2-5; tentatively, D is TRBD2 (7 bases). Germline CDR1 SNHLY, CDR2 FYNNEI. CDR3 length: 15 residues. Trimming left V 3 bases short and J 1 base short, with 12 bases between. The CDR3 loop reads CASSDRGGTQETQYF. CDR3 nucleotides: TGTGCCAGCAGTGATAGGGGGGGGACCCAAGAGACCCAGTACTTC.

This chain connects TRBV11-3 to TRBJ2-2; a possible D gene is TRBD2 (5 bases). Germline assignment: CDR1 SGHNT and CDR2 YENEEA. V dropped 5 bases and J dropped 3 bases, with 13 bases sitting between them. CDR3 length: 15 amino acids. The CDR3 loop is CASSPTTVDTGELFF. The CDR3 DNA reads as TGTGCCAGCAGCCCGACTACTGTGGACACCGGGGAGCTGTTTTTT.

V and J are TRBV7-3 and TRBJ2-5; 8 nucleotides agree with TRBD2. This CDR3 comprises 13 residues. Germline V CDR1 and CDR2: SGHTA, FQGTGA. J gave up 1 base and V 8 bases, and 3 bases lay outside the gene matches. The CDR3 nucleotides are TGTGCCAGCTCTCGGGGGGGCCAAGAGACCCAGTACTTC. Translation: CASSRGGQETQYF.

The rearrangement links TRBV7-7 to TRBJ2-1; TRBD2 matches 10 bases. The CDR3 runs to 16 residues. V lost 5 bases, J lost 2 bases, and 6 bases stayed unmatched. Germline V gene sequence: CDR1 SSHAT, CDR2 FNYEAQ (reference sequence). CDR3 in amino acids: CASSPLSGGPYNEQFF. The CDR3 DNA sequence: TGTGCCAGCAGCCCCCTTAGCGGGGGGCCCTACAATGAGCAGTTCTTC.

The chain carries TRBV30 and TRBJ2-5; D is uncertain. The CDR3 is 11 residues long. V lost 2 bases and J lost 4, with 5 bases in between. Germline values: CDR1 GTSNPN, CDR2 SVGIG (reference sequence). CDR3 nucleotide sequence: TGTGCCTGGAGTCTTTCAGAGACCCAGTACTTC. Translation gives CAWSLSETQYF. Supplemented by reference TRBV30 and TRBJ2-5, the full variable domain reads SQTIHQWPATLVQPVGSPLSLECTVEGTSNPNLYWYRQAAGRGLQLLFYSVGIGQISSEVPQNLSASRPQDRQFILSSKKLLLSDSGFYLCAWSLSETQYFGPGTRLLVL.